This TCR beta chain was identified in a study of PD-1 blockade in classical Hodgkin lymphoma. The study's findings and limits: For complete responders, baseline diversity was comparable to that of newly diagnosed patients. Reports indicated that newly diagnosed patients had lower baseline TCR diversity than healthy donors did.

As for time point: cycle 4 day 1 (C4D1), after six to seven weeks of nivolumab. In every patient, relapse followed autologous stem cell transplantation, while exposure to brentuximab vedotin differed. Patients had relapsed/refractory classical Hodgkin lymphoma with complete response, partial response or progressive disease as best response. Trimming at V came to 3 bases and at J to 8 bases, leaving 9 bases not matched to a gene. Germline values: CDR1 SEHNR, CDR2 FQNEAQ (reference sequence). CDR3 length: 15 residues. This clone was seen once. What it binds is unknown. TCRdb's copy holds only in-frame clones and misses some; the assay was immunoSEQ multiplex PCR. The table lists tens of thousands of clones, 87% of them singletons.

This receptor was identified in a human donor with classical Hodgkin lymphoma. This sequence joins TRBV7-9 and TRBJ1-2; the match to TRBD1 covers 10 bases. This material consisted of peripheral blood mononuclear cells (PBMCs), taken before the fourth cycle of nivolumab. CDR3 DNA: TGTGCCAGCAGCTTTGATCGACAGGGGGCTCAAGGCTACACCTTC. Amino acid sequence: CASSFDRQGAQGYTF.